Below are 2 T cell receptor beta chains sequenced from a single sample in a study of cytomegalovirus exposure and HLA in healthy donors. PCR primers comprised 60 Vbeta and 13 Jbeta primers. Libraries were prepared by immunoSEQ multiplex PCR; TCRdb keeps only in-frame clonotypes and omits some of them. This sample has roughly 150,000 clones, with 77% found just once. Sample: PBMCs. The receptors shown here come from a male donor in good health and CMV-seronegative.

The sample holds a few counts of this clone. This chain connects TRBV5-4 to TRBJ2-7; TRBD2 aligns across 13 bases. The J segment lost 7 bases and the V segment lost 3 bases, leaving 4 bases of the junction unmatched. CDR3 size: 14 residues. Germline lookup yields CDR1 SGHNT and CDR2 YYREEE (reference sequence). In DNA form, the CDR3 reads TGTGCCAGCAGCTCGGGACTAGCGGGGTGGGAGCAGTACTTC. This codes for CASSSGLAGWEQYF.

This chain links TRBV19 with TRBJ1-6; 7 nucleotides align to TRBD1. The CDR3 length is 16 residues. The V gene end was trimmed by 5 bases and the J gene end by 9 bases; junction bases not matched to a gene: 13. Germline V CDR1 and CDR2: LNHDA, SQIVND (reference sequence). The CDR3 DNA follows: TGTGCCAGTAGTCTCCCCCTTACAGGGGTAGGTTCACCCCTCCACTTT. Translated, it gives CASSLPLTGVGSPLHF.